This T cell receptor (beta chain) stems from a study of radiotherapy plus CTLA-4 blockade in lung cancer. Study observations and caveats: Together with interferon-beta, which increased in serum after radiation, early dynamic changes in blood T cell clones were reportedly the best predictors of response.

People whose metastatic non-small-cell lung cancer was chemo-refractory got focal radiation along with CTLA-4 blockade by ipilimumab. The CDR3 contains 13 residues. V lost 6 bases and J lost 1, with 9 bases in between. Germline lookup yields CDR1 SNHLY and CDR2 FYNNEI. Libraries were prepared by immunoSEQ multiplex PCR; TCRdb keeps only in-frame clonotypes and omits some of them. The table records more than 75,000 clones, approximately 79% of them present only once. To note about this clone: What it recognizes is unknown.

The rearrangement uses TRBV2 and TRBJ1-1; no definite D call. The sequencing here drew on peripheral blood, taken from a patient treated with radiotherapy plus ipilimumab. The receptor's source is a human donor with non-small cell lung cancer that progressed on radiotherapy plus ipilimumab. The CDR3 sequence is CASSELANTEAFF. In nucleotides, the CDR3 is TGTGCCAGCAGCGAACTGGCGAACACTGAAGCTTTCTTT.